These 8 T cell receptor beta chains were sequenced from one sample in a study of CD8 T cells in ankylosing spondylitis. MiXCR, run by TCRdb on the 5' RACE reads, gives a single entry per CDR3 protein. Among 160,000 or so distinct CDR3 sequences listed, 9.8% were seen once. Sequencing input: blood, either unsorted or a sorted T cell fraction (not recorded which). These receptors were obtained from a female donor with ankylosing spondylitis or in good health (not recorded which).

This rearrangement joins TRBV5-6 to TRBJ2-5; no firm D call. The germline V gene encodes CDR1 SGHDT and CDR2 YYEEEE. Trimming cost V 5 bases and J 1 base, with 9 bases left between them. The CDR3 consists of 13 residues. CDR3 protein: CASRGWGQETQYF. In nucleotides, the CDR3 is TGTGCCAGCAGAGGGTGGGGCCAAGAGACCCAGTACTTC.

The table lists this clonotype with many counts. The rearrangement links TRBV27 to TRBJ2-1; D is tentatively TRBD1 or TRBD2 (5 bases each). CDR3 size: 14 residues. Germline loops: CDR1 MNHEY, CDR2 SMNVEV (reference sequence). Trimming took 2 bases from V and 9 from J, leaving 14 bases between them. The chain's CDR3 is CASSLTGLGGEQFF. The CDR3 DNA reads as TGTGCCAGCAGTTTAACGGGGCTTGGCGGTGAGCAGTTCTTC.

This clonotype was counted only a few times. The J gene is TRBJ1-5, the V gene TRBV15; 7 positions agree with TRBD1. Germline CDR1 LNHNV, CDR2 YYDKDF (reference sequence). With V trimmed by 1 base and J by 5 bases, 5 bases remained unmatched. The CDR3 loop spans 15 amino acids. DNA for the CDR3: TGTGCCACCAGCAGAGCGGAGGGGGCACATCAGCCCCAGCATTTT. It specifies CATSRAEGAHQPQHF. The full variable domain, its missing parts supplied by reference TRBV15 and TRBJ1-5, is DAMVIQNPRYQVTQFGKPVTLSCSQTLNHNVMYWYQQKSSQAPKLLFHYYDKDFNNEADTPDNFQSRRPNTSFCFLDIRSPGLGDTAMYLCATSRAEGAHQPQHFGDGTRLSIL.

V is TRBV20-1 and J is TRBJ2-1; the match to TRBD1 covers 12 bases. In germline, CDR1 is DFQATT, CDR2 SNEGSKA (reference sequence). Trimming took 5 bases from V and 4 from J; bases not matched to a gene: 15. The CDR3 is 18 amino acids. The CDR3 region is CSARRDRGLRALYNEQFF. CDR3 DNA sequence: TGCAGTGCTCGCCGGGACAGGGGGCTCAGGGCCCTTTACAATGAGCAGTTCTTC.

The chain uses TRBV5-6 and TRBJ1-1; D is perhaps TRBD1 (5 bases). The length of the CDR3 is 12 residues. CDR1 and CDR2 from the germline V gene are SGHDT and YYEEEE. Trimming took off 3 bases at V and 6 bases at J, with 9 bases between the two ends. CDR3 amino acids: CASSWGVAEAFF. CDR3 nucleotide sequence: TGTGCCAGCAGCTGGGGGGTTGCTGAAGCTTTCTTT.

This chain joins TRBV9 and TRBJ1-1, with 7 nucleotides matching TRBD1. Germline V gene sequence: CDR1 SGDLS, CDR2 YYNGEE. The junction had 2 bases not matched to a gene; V was cut back by 3 bases and J by 0 bases. The CDR3 is 14 residues long. The CDR3 protein is CASSAGQLNTEAFF. The CDR3 nucleotides are TGTGCCAGCAGCGCGGGACAGTTGAACACTGAAGCTTTCTTT.

The rearrangement links TRBV9 to TRBJ1-3; tentatively, D is TRBD1 (6 bases). The CDR3 spans 14 residues. V lost 7 bases and J lost 0, with 11 bases in between. Per the germline V gene, CDR1 is SGDLS and CDR2 is YYNGEE. The CDR3 reads CASEGGSSGNTIYF. In DNA form, the CDR3 reads TGTGCCAGCGAGGGGGGGAGCTCTGGAAACACCATATATTTT.

In its sample, this clonotype was seen many times. The V call is TRBV4-3, the J call TRBJ2-3; no firm D call. The CDR3 contains 13 residues. Trimming removed 2 bases at V and 8 bases at J, with 11 bases between. Germline CDR1 LGHNA, CDR2 YSLEER. The CDR3 sequence: CASSQTPTGTQYF. The CDR3 nucleotides are TGCGCCAGCAGCCAAACCCCCACGGGTACGCAGTATTTT.